This T cell receptor beta chain was observed in a study of T cell repertoires in cytomegalovirus infection. Background on the study: Through public TCR beta signatures, both CMV infection and matching HLA type were indicated.

Unmatched junction bases numbered 7, after V lost 4 bases and J lost 6 bases. Per germline, CDR1 SQVTM and CDR2 ANQGSEA. The CDR3 runs to 14 residues. In the case of this clonotype: The antigen is unknown.

From the reads, TCRdb called clonotypes with MiXCR, one entry per CDR3 protein. The table includes some 150,000 distinct CDR3 sequences, roughly a quarter detected once. Study outcomes and limitations: Clonotypes of TCR beta that were HLA-C-restricted and CMV-specific dominated the ex vivo response. Carriers of CMV and the relevant HLA type were discriminated by public TCR beta frequency.

The chain is built from TRBV29-1 and TRBJ2-2; 8 positions match TRBD2. This TCR came from a human donor in good health (CMV status not recorded). Some clones in this sample may be carry-over from other donors' samples. The sample taken for sequencing was PBMCs. CDR3 protein: CSVASGRNPGELFF. The CDR3 bases are TGCAGCGTTGCCAGCGGGAGAAACCCCGGGGAGCTGTTTTTT.